Below, 12 T cell receptor beta chains from the same sample are listed, as sequenced in a study of T cell responses to AZD1222 COVID-19 vaccine. Sequenced by immunoSEQ multiplex PCR; TCRdb stores in-frame clones only, minus some. The sample lists some 140,000 clones, over 90% occurring once. This specimen consisted of peripheral blood, obtained on day 0 of AZD1222 vaccination. The receptor source for this set is an adult in good health.

The V call is TRBV6-5, the J call TRBJ2-1, with D maybe TRBD2 (6 bases). The CDR3 has 15 amino acids. V dropped 1 base and J dropped 7 bases, with 14 bases sitting between them. Germline V gives CDR1 MNHEY, CDR2 SVGAGI. CDR3 sequence: CASSYFSGPGNEQFF. Written as DNA, the CDR3 is TGTGCCAGCAGTTACTTCAGCGGGCCGGGGAATGAGCAGTTCTTC.

Only one count was recorded for this clone. The V call is TRBV7-6, the J call TRBJ1-2; a possible D gene is TRBD1 (6 bases). V lost 5 bases, J lost 6 bases, and 16 bases lay in between. This CDR3 has 14 amino acids. CDR1 and CDR2 (germline): SGHVS, FNYEAQ. CDR3 amino acids: CASSPSRGGNGYTF. The CDR3 DNA follows: TGTGCCAGCAGCCCGAGTAGGGGGGGAAATGGCTACACCTTC. The entire variable domain, with the rest obtained from reference TRBV7-6 and TRBJ1-2, is as follows: GAGVSQSPRYKVTKRGQDVALRCDPISGHVSLYWYRQALGQGPEFLTYFNYEAQQDKSGLPNDRFSAERPEGSISTLTIQRTEQRDSAMYRCASSPSRGGNGYTFGSGTRLTVV.

V gene TRBV15 combines with J gene TRBJ1-6, with D possibly TRBD1 on 5 matching bases. The CDR3 extends over 14 amino acids. The germline V and J ends were trimmed by 6 bases and 10 bases, with 16 bases remaining between them. The germline V gene encodes CDR1 LNHNV and CDR2 YYDKDF (reference sequence). CDR3 loop: CATRVGGPGSPLHF. The CDR3 coding sequence is TGTGCCACCAGGGTGGGGGGTCCGGGCTCACCCCTCCACTTT.

This clone showed up just once. The genes are TRBV14 and TRBJ2-5, with TRBD1 matching over 8 bases. V shed 0 bases, J shed 6 bases, and the junction held 12 bases outside the gene matches. CDR3 size: 17 residues. CDR1 and CDR2 from the germline V gene are SGHDN and FVKESK. The CDR3 spells CASSQDGFRGLRQTQYF. The CDR3 bases are TGTGCCAGCAGCCAAGATGGGTTCAGGGGGCTGAGGCAGACCCAGTACTTC.

The chain couples TRBV27 to TRBJ1-4, with D possibly TRBD1 on 6 matching bases. V was trimmed by 6 bases and J by 5 bases, leaving 13 bases between them. This CDR3 is built from 14 residues. Germline-derived CDR1 and CDR2 are MNHEY and SMNVEV (reference sequence). CDR3 amino acids: CASRFRGTNEKLFF. As DNA, the CDR3 is TGTGCCAGCAGGTTCAGGGGTACAAATGAAAAACTGTTTTTT. The full variable domain, with the rest looked up from reference TRBV27 and TRBJ1-4, is EAQVTQNPRYLITVTGKKLTVTCSQNMNHEYMSWYRQDPGLGLRQIYYSMNVEVTDKGDVPEGYKVSRKEKRNFPLILESPSPNQTSLYFCASRFRGTNEKLFFGSGTQLSVL.

V is TRBV5-6 and J is TRBJ2-7; 7 positions agree with TRBD1. Germline values: CDR1 SGHDT, CDR2 YYEEEE. V shed 1 base, J shed 2 bases, and the junction held 3 bases outside the gene matches. The CDR3 extends over 14 amino acids. The DNA of the CDR3 is TGTGCCAGCAGCTTGCAGGGGGTCACCTACGAGCAGTACTTC. It codes for CASSLQGVTYEQYF.

This chain uses TRBV6-5 with TRBJ2-5; no definite D call. CDR1 and CDR2 (germline): MNHEY, SVGAGI. CDR3 length: 11 amino acids. Trimming took 11 bases from V and 5 from J, leaving 12 bases between them. In DNA form, the CDR3 reads TGTGCCGCTCAGGCTGGGGAGACCCAGTACTTC. As protein: CAAQAGETQYF.

This clone came up once. The V and J genes are TRBV7-2 and TRBJ2-7, with D possibly TRBD2 on 7 matching bases. Trimming removed 5 bases at V and 3 bases at J, with 20 bases between. The CDR3 length is 16 residues. Germline V lookup: CDR1 SGHTA, CDR2 FQGNSA. The CDR3 nucleotides read TGTGCCAGCAGCCCTAGTGGGGGGGCGGGTCTCTACGAGCAGTACTTC. Translation: CASSPSGGAGLYEQYF.

A note on this clone: The junction departs from germline at one end; a sequencing error may be responsible. V and J are TRBV7-9 and TRBJ2-1; D remains unclear. Germline V CDR1 and CDR2: SEHNR, FQNEAQ (reference sequence). The CDR3 has 12 amino acids. This CDR3 is CASSLAGPEALF. CDR3 in DNA: TGTGCCAGCAGCTTAGCAGGGCCCGAAGCACTCTTC.

The chain links TRBV10-3 to TRBJ1-1; D is ambiguous. The V end was cut by 0 bases, the J end by 3 bases, with 8 bases between. This CDR3 spans 14 amino acids. Germline-derived CDR1 and CDR2 are ENHRY and SYGVKD. Here the CDR3 reads CAISESGKYTEAFF. Written as DNA, the CDR3 is TGTGCCATCAGTGAGTCAGGGAAGTACACTGAAGCTTTCTTT.

The rearrangement links TRBV30 to TRBJ2-7; no reliable D call. V was pared by 0 bases and J by 3 bases, with 6 bases between. This CDR3 has 12 residues. Germline V gene lookup returns CDR1 GTSNPN and CDR2 SVGIG (reference sequence). Here the CDR3 DNA reads TGTGCCTGGAGTGTACTCGGCTACGAGCAGTACTTC. Protein sequence: CAWSVLGYEQYF.

V and J are TRBV15 and TRBJ2-5; TRBD1 matches at 10 bases. The V segment lost 7 bases and the J segment 6 bases; nucleotides outside the gene matches: 5. The germline CDR1 and CDR2 sequences are LNHNV and YYDKDF (reference sequence). The CDR3 is 13 residues long. CDR3 coding DNA: TGTGCCACCATGGACAGGGGGTGGAAGACCCAGTACTTC. This sequence encodes CATMDRGWKTQYF. Filled out from reference TRBV15 and TRBJ2-5, the complete variable domain reads DAMVIQNPRYQVTQFGKPVTLSCSQTLNHNVMYWYQQKSSQAPKLLFHYYDKDFNNEADTPDNFQSRRPNTSFCFLDIRSPGLGDTAMYLCATMDRGWKTQYFGPGTRLLVL.